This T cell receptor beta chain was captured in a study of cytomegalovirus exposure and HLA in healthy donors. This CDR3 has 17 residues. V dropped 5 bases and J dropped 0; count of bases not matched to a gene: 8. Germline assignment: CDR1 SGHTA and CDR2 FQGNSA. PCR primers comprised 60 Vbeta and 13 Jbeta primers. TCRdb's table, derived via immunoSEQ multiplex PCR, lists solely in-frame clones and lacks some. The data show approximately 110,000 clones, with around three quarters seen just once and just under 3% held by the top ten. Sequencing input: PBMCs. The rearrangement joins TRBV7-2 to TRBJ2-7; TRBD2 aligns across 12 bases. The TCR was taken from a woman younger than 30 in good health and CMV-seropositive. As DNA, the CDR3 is TGTGCCAGCAGCCCCCGGAGGACTAGCGGGATCTCCTACGAGCAGTACTTC. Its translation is CASSPRRTSGISYEQYF. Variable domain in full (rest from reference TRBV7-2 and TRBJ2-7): GAGVSQSPSNKVTEKGKDVELRCDPISGHTALYWYRQSLGQGLEFLIYFQGNSAPDKSGLPSDRFSAERTGGSVSTLTIQRTQQEDSAVYLCASSPRRTSGISYEQYFGPGTRLTVT.